The 25 T cell receptor beta chains in this list originate from one sample, sequenced in a study of shared clonotypes between healthy human individuals. CD8 cells regarded as naive lacked CD45RO, were positively chosen for CCR7, and omitted terminally differentiated effector memory CD45RA+ cells. Assay used: immunoSEQ multiplex PCR; TCRdb lists only in-frame clones, some missing. The data show about 2 million clones, about 94% seen once. The material sequenced was naive CD8+ T cells sorted from blood. All receptors come from a man younger than 35 in good health.

V gene TRBV4-3 combines with J gene TRBJ1-1, with D perhaps matching TRBD1 (5 bases). Germline loops: CDR1 LGHNA, CDR2 YSLEER. V was cut by 1 base and J by 3 bases, with 15 bases left in between. The CDR3 extends over 16 amino acids. In nucleotides, the CDR3 is TGCGCCAGCAGCCAAGGCCCCCCCGGGGCTCACACTGAAGCTTTCTTT. It translates to CASSQGPPGAHTEAFF.

Remarks on this clone: The same CDR3 can be traced to other DNA sequences in this sample. The chain recombines TRBV27 with TRBJ2-1; D gene unclear. The CDR3 loop spans 13 amino acids. Trimming removed 0 bases from V and 4 bases from J, with 4 bases in between. The germline CDR1 and CDR2 sequences are MNHEY and SMNVEV (reference sequence). CDR3 in amino acids: CASSLSTYNEQFF. In nucleotides, the CDR3 is TGTGCCAGCAGTTTATCGACGTACAATGAGCAGTTCTTC.

The rearrangement joins TRBV30 to TRBJ2-7, with 8 bases lining up with TRBD2. V lost 5 bases and J lost 7; bases outside the gene matches: 13. The CDR3 has 14 residues. The V gene's germline CDR1 is GTSNPN and CDR2 SVGIG (reference sequence). CDR3 sequence: CAWQQREILREQYF. The DNA for the CDR3 is TGTGCCTGGCAGCAGCGGGAGATTCTAAGGGAGCAGTACTTC.

The J gene is TRBJ2-7, the V gene TRBV7-9, with D unresolved. Germline assignment: CDR1 SEHNR and CDR2 FQNEAQ (reference sequence). Between the trimmed V and J ends, which lost 4 bases and 7 bases, there was a span of 17 bases. This CDR3 is built from 14 residues. The CDR3 reads CASSSPLKTGEQYF. The DNA of the CDR3 is TGTGCCAGCAGCTCCCCTCTCAAAACTGGGGAGCAGTACTTC.

The chain recombines TRBV5-4 with TRBJ2-7, with D possibly TRBD2 on 6 matching bases. This CDR3 contains 14 residues. The ends were cut back, 2 bases at V and 2 bases at J, with 11 bases in the middle. Germline V lookup: CDR1 SGHNT, CDR2 YYREEE (reference sequence). CDR3 loop: CASSFGGAAYEQYF. In nucleotides, the CDR3 is TGTGCCAGCAGCTTTGGCGGGGCCGCCTACGAGCAGTACTTC.

Points on this clone: Distinct nucleotide sequences in the sample also encode this CDR3. The chain employs TRBV9 and TRBJ2-3; D is unresolved. This CDR3 is 13 amino acids long. CDR1 and CDR2 (germline): SGDLS, YYNGEE. The V gene lost 2 bases and the J gene lost 2 bases, with 6 bases spanning the gap. CDR3 bases: TGTGCCAGCAGCGTCTGGGACACAGATACGCAGTATTTT. Its translation: CASSVWDTDTQYF.

The rearrangement uses TRBV7-9 and TRBJ2-2; the match to TRBD1 covers 9 bases. This CDR3 has 17 amino acids. CDR1 is SEHNR, CDR2 FQNEAQ, per germline (reference sequence). Unmatched junction bases numbered 8, after V lost 4 bases and J lost 2 bases. The CDR3 bases are TGTGCCAGCAGCTCAACTCCGGGACAGGGTAACACCGGGGAGCTGTTTTTT. Residues: CASSSTPGQGNTGELFF.

The chain employs TRBV6-1 and TRBJ1-3; TRBD1 is a possible D gene (6 bases). Trimming took off 3 bases at V and 4 bases at J, with 19 bases between the two ends. The CDR3 runs to 17 residues. Germline CDR1 reads MNHNS; CDR2 reads SASEGT. CDR3 nucleotides: TGTGCCAGCAGTGAGAACAGGGCGGCAGGAGCGGGAAACACCATATATTTT. This codes for CASSENRAAGAGNTIYF.

This clone occurred once. The V call is TRBV7-9, the J call TRBJ1-2, with TRBD1 matching 7 bases. The CDR3 extends over 12 amino acids. Unmatched junction bases numbered 9, after V lost 5 bases and J lost 12 bases. Looked up from germline, CDR1 is SEHNR and CDR2 is FQNEAQ (reference sequence). DNA for the CDR3: TGTGCCAGCAGCGGTGCGGGACAGCTAAACACCTTC. Translating it yields CASSGAGQLNTF.

The gene calls are TRBV4-1 and TRBJ2-7, with TRBD2 matching 10 bases. Germline V lookup: CDR1 MGHRA, CDR2 YSYEKL. V dropped 4 bases and J dropped 2; count of bases not matched to a gene: 5. This CDR3 is 15 amino acids long. CDR3 protein: CASSPGTSVTYEQYF. CDR3 nucleotides: TGCGCCAGCAGCCCTGGGACTAGCGTAACCTACGAGCAGTACTTC.

The chain joins TRBV6-5 to TRBJ2-7; 7 bases fit TRBD1. This CDR3 is built from 15 residues. The V gene end was trimmed by 5 bases and the J gene end by 3 bases; junction bases not matched to a gene: 10. Germline CDR1 MNHEY, CDR2 SVGAGI. The CDR3 spells CASSPTPGQFYEQYF. CDR3 nucleotides: TGTGCCAGCAGTCCCACTCCGGGACAGTTCTACGAGCAGTACTTC.

Remarks on this clone: Different DNA sequences within this sample yield the same CDR3. The chain is built from TRBV27 and TRBJ2-1; the match to TRBD1 covers 9 bases. V shed 6 bases and J 4 bases; nucleotides not matched to a gene: 4. The CDR3 consists of 14 residues. Germline assignment: CDR1 MNHEY and CDR2 SMNVEV (reference sequence). The CDR3, as DNA: TGTGCCAGCAGCGCCGGGACAGGGTACAATGAGCAGTTCTTC. Translating it yields CASSAGTGYNEQFF.

Comments on this clone: This same CDR3 is encoded by further DNA sequences in the sample. This chain uses TRBV9 with TRBJ2-7, with 7 bases that match TRBD2. CDR1 and CDR2 from the germline V gene are SGDLS and YYNGEE. The CDR3 contains 14 residues. After removal of 2 bases from V and 3 bases from J, the junction contained 5 bases not matched to a gene. The CDR3 reads CASSVGGSSYEQYF. In nucleotides, the CDR3 is TGTGCCAGCAGCGTGGGAGGGAGTAGCTACGAGCAGTACTTC.

The chain joins TRBV6-5 to TRBJ2-2; a possible D gene is TRBD2 (5 bases). This CDR3 is built from 16 residues. The V end was cut by 0 bases, the J end by 4 bases, with 12 bases between. Per the germline V gene, CDR1 is MNHEY and CDR2 is SVGAGI. The CDR3 sequence: CASSYSRGLFTGELFF. CDR3 DNA: TGTGCCAGCAGTTACTCGAGAGGGCTGTTCACCGGGGAGCTGTTTTTT.

This clone has just one count. The rearrangement links TRBV7-2 to TRBJ2-7; TRBD2 matches at 8 bases. Looked up from germline, CDR1 is SGHTA and CDR2 is FQGNSA. This CDR3 has 16 amino acids. V dropped 5 bases and J dropped 0; count of bases not matched to a gene: 9. The CDR3 spells CASSGDTGLVSYEQYF. DNA for the CDR3: TGTGCCAGCAGCGGCGATACGGGACTAGTCTCCTACGAGCAGTACTTC.

This chain uses TRBV7-9 with TRBJ1-3; tentatively, D is TRBD1 (5 bases). CDR3 size: 15 residues. V was cut by 4 bases and J by 3 bases, with 13 bases left in between. Germline-derived CDR1 and CDR2 are SEHNR and FQNEAQ (reference sequence). For the CDR3, the DNA is TGTGCCAGCAGCTCGCCATCAGGGAATGGAAACACCATATATTTT. It codes for CASSSPSGNGNTIYF.

V usage is TRBV27 and J usage is TRBJ1-2; TRBD1 agrees at 8 bases. The V and J ends lost 5 bases and 0 bases, in that order; junction bases with no gene match: 11. The CDR3 sequence is 17 residues long. Per germline, CDR1 MNHEY and CDR2 SMNVEV (reference sequence). DNA for the CDR3: TGTGCCAGCAGTCCCTCGACAGGGGAGGCCTCTAACTATGGCTACACCTTC. Protein sequence: CASSPSTGEASNYGYTF.

The rearrangement links TRBV9 to TRBJ2-7, with unresolved D. Germline CDR1 SGDLS, CDR2 YYNGEE. Trimming removed 4 bases from V and 3 bases from J, with 11 bases in between. CDR3 length: 13 amino acids. The CDR3 DNA sequence: TGTGCCAGCAGCCCCACCCCCCGCTACGAGCAGTACTTC. Residues: CASSPTPRYEQYF.

The chain is built from TRBV11-2 and TRBJ2-7, with a possible D match to TRBD1 (6 bases). This CDR3 is built from 15 residues. Germline V lookup: CDR1 SGHAT, CDR2 FQNNGV. Trimming pared 2 bases from V and 1 base from J, leaving 12 bases between. The CDR3 region has the DNA TGTGCCAGCAGCTTATTTTCACAGGGATCCTACGAGCAGTACTTC. Encoded protein: CASSLFSQGSYEQYF. Together with reference TRBV11-2 and TRBJ2-7, the CDR3 gives the full variable domain: EAGVAQSPRYKIIEKRQSVAFWCNPISGHATLYWYQQILGQGPKLLIQFQNNGVVDDSQLPKDRFSAERLKGVDSTLKIQPAKLEDSAVYLCASSLFSQGSYEQYFGPGTRLTVT.

The CDR3 is CASRAGGGPGPDTQYF. The CDR3 DNA reads as TGTGCCAGCAGAGCGGGAGGGGGCCCGGGGCCAGATACGCAGTATTTT. This chain links TRBV27 with TRBJ2-3, with 10 positions matching TRBD2. The CDR3 has 16 amino acids. Germline V gene data show CDR1 as MNHEY and CDR2 as SMNVEV (reference sequence). V shed 6 bases, J shed 4 bases, and the junction held 10 bases outside the gene matches.

The rearrangement joins TRBV6-6 to TRBJ2-5, with 9 nucleotides matching TRBD1. From germline, CDR1 is MNHNY and CDR2 SVGAGI (reference sequence). This CDR3 region has 15 residues. Trimming removed 5 bases from V and 1 base from J; junction bases left unmatched: 5. In DNA, the CDR3 is TGTGCCAGCAGTCCCGGGACAGGGAGCCAAGAGACCCAGTACTTC. This translates into CASSPGTGSQETQYF.

This clone was found a few times. The V and J genes are TRBV4-2 and TRBJ1-2; 8 bases match TRBD1. The CDR3 consists of 15 residues. V gave up 5 bases and J gave up 4 bases; unmatched junction bases: 9. CDR1 LGHNA and CDR2 YNFKEQ come from the germline V gene. The CDR3, as DNA: TGTGCCAGCAGCTCTACGACAGGGGTGGCCTATGGCTACACCTTC. Translation: CASSSTTGVAYGYTF.

The rearrangement joins TRBV28 to TRBJ1-1, with D hard to call. The V end was cut by 5 bases, the J end by 1 base, with 20 bases between. The CDR3 consists of 17 residues. From germline, CDR1 is MDHEN and CDR2 SYDVKM. In DNA form, the CDR3 reads TGTGCCAGCAGTCCTGCGGGAGAGAGGGAAACGAACACTGAAGCTTTCTTT. Its protein product is CASSPAGERETNTEAFF.

V is TRBV15 and J is TRBJ2-3; 11 bases map to TRBD2. This CDR3 contains 16 residues. Per the germline V gene, CDR1 is LNHNV and CDR2 is YYDKDF (reference sequence). V trimming: 5 bases; J trimming: 2 bases; junction bases outside the gene matches: 6. CDR3 loop: CATSGSSGGITDTQYF. The CDR3 nucleotides are TGTGCCACCAGCGGATCTAGCGGGGGGATCACAGATACGCAGTATTTT.

This chain links TRBV6-1 with TRBJ2-7; 9 positions agree with TRBD1. Germline loops: CDR1 MNHNS, CDR2 SASEGT. Germline trimming cut 2 bases from V and 0 bases from J; bases unmatched to any gene: 2. This CDR3 is built from 15 residues. The CDR3 region has the DNA TGTGCCAGCAGTGAAAGGGACAGGGACTCCTACGAGCAGTACTTC. Translating gives CASSERDRDSYEQYF.